The rows below give T cell receptor beta chains drawn from one sample of a study of blood T cell repertoires in COVID-19. TCRdb keeps only in-frame clones here, not all; method: immunoSEQ multiplex PCR. The data hold 15,000 to 20,000 clones, with just over 90% observed a single time. Sequencing was carried out using peripheral blood. The source of these receptors is a human donor in a cohort sampled during active COVID-19. The CDR3 runs from the conserved cysteine through the conserved F or W. A D gene is named only where the DNA matches it firmly. Clone size appears in some rows only: once, few, many, or a class for an expanded clone.

j_call: TRBJ2-5
v_call: TRBV9
cdr3_length: 15
clone_size: NA
d_call: TRBD2
cdr3_aa: CASTKSGGSQETQYF
cdr3_nt: TGTGCCAGCACCAAGTCGGGCGGGAGCCAAGAGACCCAGTACTTC

j_call: TRBJ2-5
v_call: TRBV28
cdr3_length: 13
clone_size: NA
d_call: NA
cdr3_aa: CASSFGLQETQYF
cdr3_nt: TGTGCCAGCAGTTTTGGACTACAAGAGACCCAGTACTTC

j_call: TRBJ2-5
v_call: TRBV10-3
cdr3_length: 14
clone_size: NA
d_call: TRBD2
cdr3_aa: CAISDLSGTETQYF
cdr3_nt: TGTGCCATCAGTGACCTTAGCGGGACAGAGACCCAGTACTTC

j_call: TRBJ2-3
v_call: TRBV4-2
cdr3_length: 18
clone_size: NA
d_call: TRBD2
cdr3_aa: CASSQLATSGGSTDTQYF
cdr3_nt: TGTGCCAGCAGCCAACTGGCGACTAGCGGGGGGAGCACAGATACGCAGTATTTT

j_call: TRBJ1-1
v_call: TRBV5-1
cdr3_length: 14
clone_size: NA
d_call: NA
cdr3_aa: CASSLLGRNTEAFF
cdr3_nt: TGCGCCAGCAGCTTGCTTGGCAGGAACACTGAAGCTTTCTTT

j_call: TRBJ2-5
v_call: TRBV19
cdr3_length: 14
clone_size: NA
d_call: TRBD2
cdr3_aa: CASSMSGRAETQYF
cdr3_nt: TGTGCCAGTAGTATGAGCGGGAGAGCTGAGACCCAGTACTTC

j_call: TRBJ1-6
v_call: TRBV5-3
cdr3_length: 12
clone_size: few
d_call: NA
cdr3_aa: CARSSEDSPLHF
cdr3_nt: TGTGCCAGAAGCTCGGAGGATTCACCCCTCCACTTT

j_call: TRBJ2-1
v_call: TRBV18
cdr3_length: 17
clone_size: NA
d_call: TRBD1
cdr3_aa: CASSPGGGRGQGNEQFF
cdr3_nt: TGTGCCAGCTCACCAGGGGGCGGCAGGGGGCAAGGTAATGAGCAGTTCTTC

j_call: TRBJ2-5
v_call: TRBV28
cdr3_length: 17
clone_size: once
d_call: NA
cdr3_aa: CASSLARASVYQETQYF
cdr3_nt: TGTGCCAGCAGTTTAGCACGGGCTAGCGTATACCAAGAGACCCAGTACTTC

j_call: TRBJ2-5
v_call: TRBV19
cdr3_length: 16
clone_size: NA
d_call: TRBD2
cdr3_aa: CASSIALAGGGETQYF
cdr3_nt: TGTGCCAGTAGTATAGCTTTAGCGGGGGGTGGAGAGACCCAGTACTTC

j_call: TRBJ1-4
v_call: TRBV6-5
cdr3_length: 15
clone_size: NA
d_call: TRBD1
cdr3_aa: CASRPDRARDEKLFF
cdr3_nt: TGTGCCAGCAGGCCCGACAGGGCTCGAGATGAAAAACTGTTTTTT

j_call: TRBJ2-7
v_call: TRBV3-1/TRBV3-2
cdr3_length: 14
clone_size: NA
d_call: NA
cdr3_aa: CASSQDRIGSEQYF
cdr3_nt: TGTGCCAGCAGCCAAGATAGAATCGGGAGCGAGCAGTACTTC

j_call: TRBJ2-3
v_call: TRBV19
cdr3_length: 14
clone_size: NA
d_call: NA
cdr3_aa: CASSYSRQADTQYF
cdr3_nt: TGTGCCAGTAGTTATTCCCGACAGGCAGATACGCAGTATTTT

j_call: TRBJ2-5
v_call: TRBV7-2
cdr3_length: 15
clone_size: NA
d_call: TRBD2
cdr3_aa: CASSPIAGGMETQYF
cdr3_nt: TGTGCCAGCAGTCCTATAGCGGGAGGGATGGAGACCCAGTACTTC

j_call: TRBJ2-5
v_call: TRBV11-1
cdr3_length: 15
clone_size: NA
d_call: TRBD2
cdr3_aa: CASSPGTSGKETQYF
cdr3_nt: TGTGCCAGCAGCCCGGGGACTAGCGGGAAAGAGACCCAGTACTTC

j_call: TRBJ1-6
v_call: TRBV14
cdr3_length: 15
clone_size: NA
d_call: NA
cdr3_aa: CASSGTRTGGSPLHF
cdr3_nt: TGTGCCAGCAGCGGGACCCGAACTGGAGGGTCACCCCTCCACTTT

j_call: TRBJ2-7
v_call: TRBV28
cdr3_length: 15
clone_size: NA
d_call: NA
cdr3_aa: CASSLSGVKAYEQYF
cdr3_nt: TGTGCCAGCAGTTTATCCGGGGTTAAGGCCTACGAGCAGTACTTC

j_call: TRBJ1-1
v_call: TRBV27
cdr3_length: 13
clone_size: once
d_call: TRBD1
cdr3_aa: CASSRTGNTEAFF
cdr3_nt: TGTGCCAGCAGCCGGACAGGGAACACTGAAGCTTTCTTT

j_call: TRBJ2-3
v_call: TRBV6-5
cdr3_length: 15
clone_size: NA
d_call: TRBD2
cdr3_aa: CATLGAGGRTDTQYF
cdr3_nt: TGTGCCACCCTGGGGGCGGGAGGGCGCACAGATACGCAGTATTTT

j_call: TRBJ2-5
v_call: TRBV19
cdr3_length: 14
clone_size: NA
d_call: TRBD2
cdr3_aa: CASSGGLAEETQYF
cdr3_nt: TGTGCCAGTAGTGGGGGACTAGCGGAAGAGACCCAGTACTTC

j_call: TRBJ1-2
v_call: TRBV10-1
cdr3_length: 13
clone_size: once
d_call: TRBD1
cdr3_aa: CASSADRVYGYTF
cdr3_nt: TGCGCCAGCAGTGCGGACAGGGTCTATGGCTACACCTTC

j_call: TRBJ1-6
v_call: TRBV11-1
cdr3_length: 14
clone_size: once
d_call: TRBD1
cdr3_aa: CASSLRQGDSPLHF
cdr3_nt: TGTGCCAGCAGCTTAAGACAGGGAGATTCACCCCTCCACTTT

j_call: TRBJ2-2
v_call: TRBV30
cdr3_length: 14
clone_size: NA
d_call: TRBD1
cdr3_aa: CAWRGQGFTGELFF
cdr3_nt: TGTGCCTGGAGGGGACAGGGTTTTACCGGGGAGCTGTTTTTT

j_call: TRBJ2-2
v_call: TRBV12-1
cdr3_length: 17
clone_size: NA
d_call: NA
cdr3_aa: CASSSLGLAGRYGELFF
cdr3_nt: TGTGCCAGCAGCTCCCTCGGACTAGCGGGGAGGTACGGGGAGCTGTTTTTT

j_call: TRBJ1-1
v_call: TRBV5-4
cdr3_length: 15
clone_size: NA
d_call: TRBD1
cdr3_aa: CASSSLRTGNTEAFF
cdr3_nt: TGTGCCAGCAGCTCACTTCGGACAGGGAACACTGAAGCTTTCTTT

j_call: TRBJ2-1
v_call: TRBV7-9
cdr3_length: 15
clone_size: NA
d_call: TRBD2
cdr3_aa: CASSPTSGVRNEQFF
cdr3_nt: TGTGCCAGCAGCCCGACTAGCGGGGTTAGGAATGAGCAGTTCTTC

j_call: TRBJ1-4
v_call: TRBV18
cdr3_length: 14
clone_size: once
d_call: NA
cdr3_aa: CASSPRAGNEKLFF
cdr3_nt: TGTGCCAGCTCACCCCGGGCAGGGAATGAAAAACTGTTTTTT

j_call: TRBJ1-1
v_call: TRBV7-9
cdr3_length: 15
clone_size: NA
d_call: TRBD1
cdr3_aa: CASSRPGTGNTEAFF
cdr3_nt: TGTGCCAGCAGCCGTCCCGGGACAGGGAACACTGAAGCTTTCTTT

j_call: TRBJ2-3
v_call: TRBV19
cdr3_length: 12
clone_size: NA
d_call: NA
cdr3_aa: CASSPGTYTQYF
cdr3_nt: TGTGCCAGTAGTCCAGGGACTTATACGCAGTATTTT

j_call: TRBJ2-2
v_call: TRBV3-1/TRBV3-2
cdr3_length: 19
clone_size: NA
d_call: TRBD1
cdr3_aa: CASSPKKLPGGRRTGELFF
cdr3_nt: TGTGCCAGCAGCCCAAAAAAGCTCCCAGGGGGCAGACGCACCGGGGAGCTGTTTTTT

j_call: TRBJ2-5
v_call: TRBV29-1
cdr3_length: 12
clone_size: NA
d_call: TRBD1
cdr3_aa: CSVGQALETQYF
cdr3_nt: TGCAGCGTAGGACAGGCTCTAGAGACCCAGTACTTC

j_call: TRBJ2-1
v_call: TRBV7-9
cdr3_length: 16
clone_size: once
d_call: TRBD2
cdr3_aa: CASSRRAGVFYNEQFF
cdr3_nt: TGTGCCAGCAGCAGACGAGCGGGAGTTTTCTACAATGAGCAGTTCTTC

j_call: TRBJ2-7
v_call: TRBV7-9
cdr3_length: 13
clone_size: NA
d_call: NA
cdr3_aa: CASSFGRQYEQYF
cdr3_nt: TGTGCCAGCAGCTTCGGGAGACAGTACGAGCAGTACTTC

j_call: TRBJ2-7
v_call: TRBV6-2/TRBV6-3
cdr3_length: 14
clone_size: NA
d_call: TRBD1
cdr3_aa: CASSSGTGGYEQYF
cdr3_nt: TGTGCCAGCAGTTCCGGGACAGGGGGGTACGAGCAGTACTTC

j_call: TRBJ1-6
v_call: TRBV4-1
cdr3_length: 16
clone_size: NA
d_call: TRBD1
cdr3_aa: CASSQQKGAGGSPLHF
cdr3_nt: TGCGCCAGCAGCCAACAGAAGGGGGCCGGAGGTTCACCCCTCCACTTT

j_call: TRBJ1-5
v_call: TRBV19
cdr3_length: 15
clone_size: NA
d_call: NA
cdr3_aa: CASSPPGTGGQPQHF
cdr3_nt: TGTGCCAGTAGTCCCCCGGGGACCGGGGGGCAGCCCCAGCATTTT

j_call: TRBJ2-5
v_call: TRBV2
cdr3_length: 13
clone_size: NA
d_call: NA
cdr3_aa: CASGFNSQETQYF
cdr3_nt: TGTGCCAGTGGTTTCAACAGCCAAGAGACCCAGTACTTC

j_call: TRBJ2-1
v_call: TRBV2
cdr3_length: 14
clone_size: NA
d_call: TRBD2
cdr3_aa: CASTIAGTGNEQFF
cdr3_nt: TGTGCCAGCACTATAGCGGGGACCGGGAATGAGCAGTTCTTC

j_call: TRBJ2-1
v_call: TRBV23-1
cdr3_length: 19
clone_size: NA
d_call: NA
cdr3_aa: CASSPIGRAEEVRNSEQFF
cdr3_nt: TGCGCCAGCAGTCCTATAGGACGAGCTGAGGAGGTCCGGAATAGTGAGCAGTTCTTC

j_call: TRBJ1-2
v_call: TRBV5-4
cdr3_length: 13
clone_size: few
d_call: NA
cdr3_aa: CASRARANYGYTF
cdr3_nt: TGTGCCAGCAGGGCCCGGGCTAACTATGGCTACACCTTC

j_call: TRBJ2-7
v_call: TRBV14
cdr3_length: 15
clone_size: NA
d_call: NA
cdr3_aa: CASSHGLGGPYEQYF
cdr3_nt: TGTGCCAGCAGCCACGGACTAGGGGGGCCCTACGAGCAGTACTTC

j_call: TRBJ2-1
v_call: TRBV20-1
cdr3_length: 11
clone_size: NA
d_call: NA
cdr3_aa: CSARGGYEQFF
cdr3_nt: TGCAGTGCTCGCGGCGGGTATGAGCAGTTCTTC

j_call: TRBJ1-6
v_call: TRBV6-4
cdr3_length: 15
clone_size: NA
d_call: NA
cdr3_aa: CASSEQSSYNSPLHF
cdr3_nt: TGTGCCAGCAGTGAACAGAGCTCCTATAATTCACCCCTCCACTTT

j_call: TRBJ2-1
v_call: TRBV28
cdr3_length: 15
clone_size: NA
d_call: TRBD2
cdr3_aa: CASSTSAGAYNEQFF
cdr3_nt: TGTGCCAGCAGTACCTCAGCGGGAGCCTACAATGAGCAGTTCTTC

j_call: TRBJ2-5
v_call: TRBV7-9
cdr3_length: 13
clone_size: NA
d_call: TRBD1
cdr3_aa: CASSVTGVETQYF
cdr3_nt: TGTGCCAGCAGCGTGACAGGGGTAGAGACCCAGTACTTC

j_call: TRBJ2-5
v_call: TRBV7-9
cdr3_length: 10
clone_size: NA
d_call: NA
cdr3_aa: CATQQETQYF
cdr3_nt: TGTGCCACTCAGCAAGAGACCCAGTACTTC

j_call: TRBJ2-1
v_call: TRBV11-2
cdr3_length: 14
clone_size: NA
d_call: TRBD2
cdr3_aa: CASGAGDSYNEQFF
cdr3_nt: TGTGCCAGCGGAGCGGGGGACTCCTACAATGAGCAGTTCTTC

j_call: TRBJ2-1
v_call: TRBV3-1/TRBV3-2
cdr3_length: 16
clone_size: NA
d_call: NA
cdr3_aa: CASSRRPRGAYNEQFF
cdr3_nt: TGTGCCAGCAGCCGTCGTCCGCGGGGAGCCTACAATGAGCAGTTCTTC

j_call: TRBJ2-3
v_call: TRBV24-1
cdr3_length: 14
clone_size: NA
d_call: NA
cdr3_aa: CATSEGTSAHTQYF
cdr3_nt: TGTGCCACCAGTGAAGGGACTTCCGCGCATACGCAGTATTTT

j_call: TRBJ2-7
v_call: TRBV6-2/TRBV6-3
cdr3_length: 15
clone_size: NA
d_call: TRBD2
cdr3_aa: CASSYSTSVSHEQYF
cdr3_nt: TGTGCCAGCAGTTACTCGACTAGCGTATCCCACGAGCAGTACTTC

j_call: TRBJ1-1
v_call: TRBV6-2/TRBV6-3
cdr3_length: 14
clone_size: once
d_call: NA
cdr3_aa: CASSFSGSSTEAFF
cdr3_nt: TGTGCCAGCAGTTTCAGCGGTTCAAGCACTGAAGCTTTCTTT

j_call: TRBJ2-3
v_call: TRBV24-1
cdr3_length: 17
clone_size: NA
d_call: TRBD2
cdr3_aa: CATSGRPSGSRTDTQYF
cdr3_nt: TGTGCCACCAGTGGTCGGCCTAGCGGGAGTAGAACAGATACGCAGTATTTT

j_call: TRBJ2-3
v_call: TRBV5-1
cdr3_length: 14
clone_size: NA
d_call: NA
cdr3_aa: CASKGMLSTDTQYF
cdr3_nt: TGCGCCAGCAAGGGGATGTTAAGCACAGATACGCAGTATTTT

j_call: TRBJ1-4
v_call: TRBV5-6
cdr3_length: 17
clone_size: NA
d_call: NA
cdr3_aa: CASSLAGGRLLNEKLFF
cdr3_nt: TGTGCCAGCAGCTTGGCCGGGGGGCGCCTCCTTAATGAAAAACTGTTTTTT

j_call: TRBJ2-1
v_call: TRBV9
cdr3_length: 15
clone_size: NA
d_call: NA
cdr3_aa: CASSVVQSSYNEQFF
cdr3_nt: TGTGCCAGCAGCGTAGTACAGAGCTCCTACAATGAGCAGTTCTTC